Each of the 4 T cell receptor beta chains below was sequenced from the same sample in a study of STAT5B mutations in CD4+ large granular lymphocyte leukemia. Some clones are missing from TCRdb's copy, which holds only in-frame ones; the method was immunoSEQ multiplex PCR. The table includes 20,000 to 25,000 clones, about 71% detected once. Material: CD4+ T cells from blood buffy coats. Receptor source: a human donor in good health.

The rearrangement links TRBV5-1 to TRBJ2-6; 8 bases agree with TRBD1. The CDR3 loop spans 16 amino acids. J was trimmed by 2 bases and V by 4 bases; bases with no gene match: 5. The germline V gene has CDR1 SGHRS and CDR2 YFSETQ. CDR3: CASSIRQGTGANVLTF. In DNA form, the CDR3 reads TGCGCCAGCAGCATTAGACAGGGGACTGGGGCCAACGTCCTGACTTTC.

V and J are TRBV18 and TRBJ1-2, with 7 nucleotides matching TRBD1. The CDR3 has 14 amino acids. V trimming: 2 bases; J trimming: 2 bases; junction bases outside the gene matches: 2. Per the germline V gene, CDR1 is KGHSH and CDR2 is LQKENI. CDR3 loop: CASSPAGGNYGYTF. Here the CDR3 DNA reads TGTGCCAGCTCACCAGCAGGGGGGAACTATGGCTACACCTTC.

V is TRBV4-1 and J is TRBJ2-5; 10 nucleotides agree with TRBD1. The CDR3 runs 17 residues. J gave up 3 bases and V 1 base, and 8 bases lay outside the gene matches. The V gene's germline CDR1 is MGHRA and CDR2 YSYEKL. CDR3: CASSQVRTGGLKETQYF. The CDR3 DNA is TGCGCCAGCAGCCAAGTCAGGACAGGGGGACTCAAAGAGACCCAGTACTTC.

The chain combines TRBV5-6 with TRBJ1-1; D is possibly TRBD1 (6 bases). Per the germline V gene, CDR1 is SGHDT and CDR2 is YYEEEE. The CDR3 consists of 12 residues. V was clipped by 3 bases and J by 8 bases, with 11 bases between them. The CDR3 nucleotides read TGTGCCAGCAGCTCGAGGGGGGGGGAAGCTTTCTTT. Translating it yields CASSSRGGEAFF.